The entry below gives a single T cell receptor (beta chain) sequence along with its context. This entry comes from a study of T cells in Graves' hyperthyroidism and ophthalmopathy. The V gene's germline CDR1 is MNHNS and CDR2 SASEGT. Unmatched junction bases numbered 9, after V lost 5 bases and J lost 0 bases. The length of the CDR3 is 17 residues. Authors of the study amplified TCR beta CDR3 regions from RNA transcripts. The study used the HTBI primer set for a first-round RT-PCR of the TCR CDR3. TCRdb passed the multiplex PCR reads through MiXCR, listing each CDR3 protein once. The table includes 660,000 or so distinct CDR3 sequences, roughly 20% detected once.

The V call is TRBV6-1, the J call TRBJ2-2, with 7 bases aligning to TRBD2. The TCR sequence derives from a man aged 25-45 years with Graves' ophthalmopathy. The specimen sequenced was blood. CDR3 protein: CASSSRWLAANTGELFF. For the CDR3, the DNA is TGTGCCAGCAGTTCCCGGTGGCTAGCGGCGAACACCGGGGAGCTGTTTTTT.